The text below deals with one T cell receptor (beta chain). Its antigen remains unidentified. The record has no base qualities; no much larger clone is one base away. The listed sequencing device is Illumina NovaSeq 6000. TCR cDNA was synthesized by 5'RACE template switching, which introduced a universal primer site and unique molecular identifiers. Priming for cDNA synthesis came from both the TCR alpha and TCR beta constant segments. Two PCR steps were used to amplify libraries, with sample barcodes and sequencing adapters being added in the second step. Sequencing of the libraries was done on either Illumina HiSeq 2500 (2x100 bp) or NovaSeq (2x150 bp). In the source study's methods: Reads were demultiplexed and collapsed into UMI consensus sequences with MIGEC, and V(D)J alignment was performed with MiXCR. Vaccine-responding clonotypes were defined with edgeR using replicate PBMC samples, requiring FDR below 0.01 and a log2 fold change above 5 up to day 15. Each bulk clonotype received a CD4 or CD8 identity based on whether the sequenced CD4 or CD8 repertoire contained that clonotype at higher abundance. The public reads were quality trimmed at Q25 with fastp and then assembled into clones with MiXCR by TCRdb, keeping productive beta chains. Identical CDR3 proteins give one entry, which carries the most common genes and DNA. The V and J calls and clone size come from TCRdb's table, not from the authors' own analysis. The sample table shows roughly 400,000 distinct CDR3 sequences, and roughly 20% are seen once. The ten largest account for about a sixth of the sample.

The meaning of the sample's treatment or condition label: live attenuated yellow fever vaccine strain. Two biological replicates of bulk PBMCs were collected at each blood-draw timepoint. PBMCs were isolated from peripheral blood using a standard Ficoll-Paque protocol. TriZol was used to extract RNA from bulk PBMCs, CD4 and CD8 fractions, and dextramer-positive and dextramer-negative fractions. Taken from the germline V gene, the CDR1 and CDR2 loops are SGHRS and YFSETQ. V is trimmed back by 3 bases and J by 6 bases, and the junction contains 11 bases that no gene match accounts for. The cysteine opens and the phenylalanine closes a CDR3 of 16 amino acids. Just CDR3 DNA is preserved here, 48 bases in frame from base 1. This entry belongs to a study of T cells after yellow fever vaccination (dated by TCRdb to about 2019). Notes on the research overall: The SMART-Seq v4 Ultra Low Input RNA kit was used to prepare libraries from fractions with low cell numbers. To follow T-cell clones before and after both primary and booster YFV17D yellow fever vaccination, bulk TCR alpha and beta repertoires underwent longitudinal sequencing. Two healthy male donors, one aged 18 to 30 and one aged 30 to 40 years, made up the cohort. Blood samples were taken at several timepoints before and after primary and secondary immunization, and bulk PBMC replicates and cell subsets were isolated. Study-wide conclusions, independent of this receptor: Compared with the primary T-cell response, the secondary T-cell response was faster but weaker, reaching its peak on day 5 rather than on day 15. Because the study included only a couple of donors, the extent to which the findings can be generalized is limited. A small share of clonotypes occurred in both CD4 and CD8 compartments, likely arising from convergent recombination. After the booster, most of the clones that had expanded following primary vaccination were detected again (96% of CD4 and 80% to 90% of CD8), which suggests that memory was broadly maintained. Because abundant contaminating clonotypes from the bulk population could be contained in FACS-sorted repertoires, computational filtering was required.

The chain was built from TRBV5-1 and TRBJ1-1, with 10 bases matching TRBD1. The receptor was isolated from a man younger than 35 who received the YFV17D yellow fever vaccine. This specimen was PBMCs, taken before the yellow fever booster vaccination. The nucleotides are TGCGCCAGCAGCTCCCCGGGACAGGGGTTTACCCCTGAAGCTTTCTTT. Its protein product is CASSSPGQGFTPEAFF. Joined to the reference TRBV5-1 and TRBJ1-1 proteins, this CDR3 gives the full variable domain: KAGVTQTPRYLIKTRGQQVTLSCSPISGHRSVSWYQQTPGQGLQFLFEYFSETQRNKGNFPGRFSGRQFSNSRSEMNVSTLELGDSALYLCASSSPGQGFTPEAFFGQGTRLTVV.